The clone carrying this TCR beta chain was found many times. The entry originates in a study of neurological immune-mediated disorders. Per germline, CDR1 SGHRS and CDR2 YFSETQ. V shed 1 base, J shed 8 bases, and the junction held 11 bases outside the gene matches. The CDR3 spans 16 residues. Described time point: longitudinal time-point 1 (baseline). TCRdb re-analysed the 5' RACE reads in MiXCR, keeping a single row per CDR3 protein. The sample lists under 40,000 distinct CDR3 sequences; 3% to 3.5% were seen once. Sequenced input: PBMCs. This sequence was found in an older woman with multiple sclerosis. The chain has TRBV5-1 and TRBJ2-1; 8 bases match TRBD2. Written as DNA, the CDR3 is TGCGCCAGCAGCTTGCCAGCGGGGGCCGCGGTTGATGAGCAGTTCTTC. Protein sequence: CASSLPAGAAVDEQFF.